This T cell receptor beta chain originates from a study of blood T cell repertoires in COVID-19. The wider study: From the United States, Italy and Spain came samples of acute and convalescent COVID-19.

Either two negative PCRs, clearance, or symptom resolution qualified Cohort 3 donors as recovered. TCRdb's table, derived via immunoSEQ multiplex PCR, lists solely in-frame clones and lacks some. The sample carries some 130,000 clones, approximately 78% recorded once. The ends lost 6 bases at V and 3 bases at J; junction bases unmatched: 5. Germline loops: CDR1 SNHLY, CDR2 FYNNEI. The CDR3 extends over 15 amino acids. Material for sequencing was PBMCs or T cells enriched from blood (not recorded which). The sequence derives from a woman aged 45-59 years who had recovered from COVID-19. The chain uses TRBV2 and TRBJ2-7; 13 bases are a match to TRBD2. DNA of the CDR3: TGTGCCAGCAGCGCGGGACTAGCGGGGTACTACGAGCAGTACGTC. It encodes CASSAGLAGYYEQYV.